The source of this T cell receptor (beta chain) is a study of T cell clones after liver transplantation. Across the whole study: Three of eight recipients were HCV-positive; others had non-autoimmune, non-viral indications. Draws occurred before transplant, before withdrawal, and after complete or failed withdrawal.

Concerning this clone itself: Antigen unknown.

Here immunoSEQ multiplex PCR was the method, and the copy in TCRdb shows in-frame clones only, minus some. The table lists 77,000 or so clones, around 80% of them singletons. V lost 8 bases and J 8 bases, leaving 12 bases between the germline ends. This CDR3 has 11 residues. Study-level points and caveats: Post-transplant time points were not standardized, so conclusions are preliminary. A significant post-transplant drop in circulating graft-donor-reactive CD4 TCRbeta sequences occurred in most of the 8 subjects.

The TCR sequence derives from a human patient who received a liver transplant. T cells may partly derive from the graft donor. This chain uses TRBV23-1 with TRBJ1-2; no definite D call. TRBV23-1 is treated as an ORF (open reading frame) with a function not yet certain. Sample: CD4+ T cells from blood, taken 12 months after liver transplant. In DNA, the CDR3 is TGCGCCAGCGGGCTGGGCGGCGGCTACACCTTC. This encodes CASGLGGGYTF.